Following are 20 T cell receptor beta chains from one sample sequenced in a study of a mutant IDH1 vaccine in newly diagnosed glioma. Assay used: immunoSEQ multiplex PCR; TCRdb lists only in-frame clones, some missing. The table shows about 48,000 clones, with 76% occurring only once. Time point in this sample: week 35, safety follow-up. With topical imiquimod, each dose of the vaccine consisted of 300 ug of mutant IDH1 20-mer peptide. No antigen is known for these receptors. This sample comprised PBMCs, obtained from a glioma patient whose treatment included an IDH1 peptide vaccine. The receptors shown here come from a man aged 35-49 years with glioma.

The rearrangement joins TRBV5-6 to TRBJ1-3; D is unclear. The length of the CDR3 is 18 residues. Germline V gene data show CDR1 as SGHDT and CDR2 as YYEEEE. V shed 3 bases and J shed 0 bases, with 19 bases lying between them. The CDR3 here is CASSSLGSGTISGNTIYF. The CDR3 DNA reads TGTGCCAGCAGCTCGCTGGGTTCAGGAACCATCTCTGGAAACACCATATATTTT.

The chain has TRBV5-6 and TRBJ2-5; TRBD1 matches 8 bases. This CDR3 spans 15 amino acids. Germline CDR1 and CDR2: SGHDT and YYEEEE. V shed 2 bases, J shed 5 bases, and the junction held 8 bases outside the gene matches. As DNA, the CDR3 is TGTGCCAGCAGCTTCGGCCAGGGGGCGACGGAGACCCAGTACTTC. It yields the protein CASSFGQGATETQYF.

This chain uses TRBV28 with TRBJ2-7; no firm D call. The length of the CDR3 is 11 residues. Germline V gene data show CDR1 as MDHEN and CDR2 as SYDVKM. Trimming cost V 5 bases and J 3 bases, with 5 bases left between them. CDR3 sequence: CASSPGYEQYV. The CDR3 DNA sequence: TGTGCCAGCAGTCCGGGCTACGAGCAGTACGTC.

This clone was seen only once. The CDR3 DNA sequence: TGTGCCAGCTCACCACCCGGACTAGCTGGTGAGGGCACCGGGGAGCTGTTTTTT. Protein sequence: CASSPPGLAGEGTGELFF. This chain connects TRBV18 to TRBJ2-2; TRBD2 aligns across 8 bases. J was trimmed by 4 bases and V by 0 bases; bases with no gene match: 10. This CDR3 contains 18 residues. The germline gives CDR1 KGHSH, CDR2 LQKENI.

This clone has only a few counts. The chain uses TRBV30 and TRBJ1-2; D is undetermined. The germline V and J ends were trimmed by 0 bases and 4 bases, with 6 bases remaining between them. The CDR3 covers 12 residues. The germline CDR1 and CDR2 sequences are GTSNPN and SVGIG (reference sequence). As DNA, the CDR3 is TGTGCCTGGAGTGTAAACGGCTATGGCTACACCTTC. Translated, it gives CAWSVNGYGYTF.

J is TRBJ2-3 and V is TRBV7-9, with 9 bases that match TRBD1. CDR1 and CDR2 from the germline V gene are SEHNR and FQNEAQ (reference sequence). J gave up 2 bases and V 5 bases, and 14 bases lay outside the gene matches. There are 18 residues in the CDR3. The CDR3 protein is CASSPQGARSRATDTQYF. The CDR3 DNA sequence: TGTGCCAGCAGCCCACAGGGGGCTCGTAGTAGGGCCACAGATACGCAGTATTTT.

This chain connects TRBV11-2 to TRBJ2-7, with TRBD2 as a possible D gene (6 bases). The CDR3 totals 13 residues. Trimming stripped 4 bases from V and 1 base from J, with 8 bases between. Germline V gives CDR1 SGHAT, CDR2 FQNNGV. For the CDR3, the DNA is TGTGCCAGCAGCTACGGACTATCCTACGAGCAGTACGTC. It codes for CASSYGLSYEQYV.

V and J are TRBV20-1 and TRBJ2-1; D call uncertain. Per the germline V gene, CDR1 is DFQATT and CDR2 is SNEGSKA (reference sequence). The CDR3 is made up of 10 amino acids. V was cut by 0 bases and J by 12 bases, with 6 bases left in between. Here the CDR3 reads CSARDRTQFF. The CDR3 region has the DNA TGCAGTGCTAGAGACAGGACGCAGTTCTTC.

This chain uses TRBV11-3 with TRBJ2-1; 8 bases line up with TRBD2. CDR1 is SGHNT and CDR2 is YENEEA in the germline V gene. J gave up 5 bases and V 5 bases, and 8 bases lay outside the gene matches. This CDR3 spans 15 amino acids. The CDR3 DNA reads TGTGCCAGCAGCCCCCGGACTAGCAGAAACAATGAGCAGTTCTTC. Amino acids: CASSPRTSRNNEQFF.

This sequence joins TRBV25-1 and TRBJ2-1; possible D gene TRBD1, 6 bases. The CDR3 covers 14 residues. Germline loops: CDR1 MGHDK, CDR2 SYGVNS. V was trimmed by 2 bases and J by 6 bases, leaving 11 bases between them. This CDR3 reads CASSELTGINEQFF. The CDR3 DNA reads TGTGCCAGCAGTGAACTTACAGGGATCAATGAGCAGTTCTTC.

The rearrangement joins TRBV9 to TRBJ2-2; 12 bases fit TRBD2. Germline V lookup: CDR1 SGDLS, CDR2 YYNGEE. V shed 6 bases and J 7 bases; nucleotides not matched to a gene: 13. This CDR3 comprises 17 residues. This CDR3 reads CASKRSLAGGPNGELFF. In DNA, the CDR3 is TGTGCCAGCAAACGGAGCCTAGCGGGAGGGCCTAACGGGGAGCTGTTTTTT.

This chain connects TRBV2 to TRBJ2-5; D may correspond to TRBD1 or TRBD2 (5 bases each). Germline CDR1 reads SNHLY; CDR2 reads FYNNEI. V was pared by 8 bases and J by 11 bases, with 15 bases between. CDR3 length: 11 residues. CDR3 protein: CASQGAGEQYF. The CDR3 DNA follows: TGTGCCAGCCAAGGGGCCGGGGAGCAGTACTTC.

The chain recombines TRBV7-8 with TRBJ1-3; D not resolved. CDR3 length: 17 residues. Trimming shortened V by 4 bases and J by 0 bases, and 16 bases separated the two germline ends. CDR1 is SGHVS and CDR2 is FQNEAQ in the germline V gene. CDR3 region: CASSSKRPRTSGNTIYF. DNA for the CDR3: TGTGCCAGCAGCTCCAAGAGGCCCAGAACCTCTGGAAACACCATATATTTT.

V is TRBV15 and J is TRBJ1-5, with D possibly TRBD1 on 6 matching bases. The CDR3 spans 16 residues. CDR1 is LNHNV and CDR2 is YYDKDF in the germline V gene (reference sequence). Trimming left V 0 bases short and J 6 bases short, with 15 bases between. The CDR3 nucleotides are TGTGCCACCAGCAGAGAAACGACGGGGGCGTTTCAGCCCCAGCATTTT. As protein: CATSRETTGAFQPQHF.

The V gene is TRBV5-8, the J gene TRBJ1-5; D is unresolved. V was clipped by 0 bases and J by 6 bases, with 16 bases between them. CDR3 length: 16 residues. CDR1 is SGHTS, CDR2 YDEGEE, per germline. The CDR3 coding sequence is TGTGCCAGCAGCTTGGGTGCGGGTAAAGTGGGTCAGCCCCAGCATTTT. Translating it yields CASSLGAGKVGQPQHF.

V is TRBV6-1 and J is TRBJ1-3; D is undetermined. Germline assignment: CDR1 MNHNS and CDR2 SASEGT. Trimming left V 2 bases short and J 1 base short, with 12 bases between. The CDR3 contains 16 residues. CDR3 DNA: TGTGCCAGCAGTGAACCTGGGAAGGGTTCTGGAAACACCATATATTTT. Protein sequence: CASSEPGKGSGNTIYF.

The V and J genes are TRBV19 and TRBJ1-2, with a possible D match to TRBD1 (6 bases). Looked up from germline, CDR1 is LNHDA and CDR2 is SQIVND (reference sequence). Trimming took off 5 bases at V and 3 bases at J, with 13 bases between the two ends. The CDR3 has 14 residues. In nucleotides, the CDR3 is TGTGCCAGTAGTCCTGGGACACAATACTATGGCTACACCTTC. It yields the protein CASSPGTQYYGYTF.

The chain is built from TRBV4-2 and TRBJ1-4; D unclear. CDR3 length: 13 residues. Trimming removed 2 bases from V and 8 bases from J, with 9 bases in between. Germline assignment: CDR1 LGHNA and CDR2 YNFKEQ. In DNA form, the CDR3 reads TGTGCCAGCAGCCAATACGAGCGGGAAAAACTGTTTTTT. This translates into CASSQYEREKLFF.

This clone was seen a single time. The chain couples TRBV5-4 to TRBJ2-7; 7 positions match TRBD1. CDR3 length: 14 amino acids. Germline V CDR1 and CDR2: SGHNT, YYREEE (reference sequence). The V segment lost 0 bases and the J segment 6 bases; nucleotides outside the gene matches: 6. The CDR3 loop is CASSLARGLGEQYF. CDR3 nucleotides: TGTGCCAGCAGCTTGGCGAGGGGGCTGGGCGAGCAGTACTTC.

The rearrangement links TRBV7-9 to TRBJ1-3; 7 nucleotides agree with TRBD1. Germline values: CDR1 SEHNR, CDR2 FQNEAQ (reference sequence). The length of the CDR3 is 15 residues. J was trimmed by 4 bases and V by 6 bases; bases with no gene match: 9. CDR3: CASSADRSGGNTIYF. The CDR3, as DNA: TGTGCCAGCAGTGCGGACAGGTCCGGAGGAAACACCATATATTTT.